The 26 T cell receptor beta chains below come from one sample, sequenced in a study of cytomegalovirus exposure and HLA in healthy donors (dated 2017 in TCRdb). Library preparation employed the immunoSEQ multiplex PCR assay. Here the immuneACCESS table is served through TCRdb, limited to in-frame sequences with V and J called. Missing clones are a known gap in these copies; in checked studies unresolved V genes cover under half, and the rest lacks a known reason. The sample records some 100,000 clones, 88% of which are singletons. Jointly, the top ten make up about 2% of the sample. The sample was PBMCs. These receptors all stem from a woman between 18 and 30 years old in good health and CMV-seronegative.

CDR3 in amino acids: CASAGTSGGGADTQYF. The CDR3 DNA reads TGTGCCAGCGCCGGGACTAGCGGCGGGGGGGCAGATACGCAGTATTTT. This chain joins TRBV6-4 and TRBJ2-3, with TRBD2 matching over 11 bases. Trimming took 8 bases from V and 4 from J; bases not matched to a gene: 11. The CDR3 consists of 16 residues. Germline V CDR1 and CDR2: MRHNA, SNTAGT.

J is TRBJ2-1 and V is TRBV15; 9 positions match TRBD1. V dropped 5 bases and J dropped 7; count of bases not matched to a gene: 9. This CDR3 has 15 residues. In germline, CDR1 is LNHNV, CDR2 YYDKDF (reference sequence). The CDR3 bases are TGTGCCACCAGCGAAGGGGTCGGACAGGGGAATGAGCAGTTCTTC. Amino acids: CATSEGVGQGNEQFF. Based on the CDR3 plus reference TRBV15 and TRBJ2-1, the full variable domain is DAMVIQNPRYQVTQFGKPVTLSCSQTLNHNVMYWYQQKSSQAPKLLFHYYDKDFNNEADTPDNFQSRRPNTSFCFLDIRSPGLGDTAMYLCATSEGVGQGNEQFFGPGTRLTVL.

The chain carries TRBV27 and TRBJ1-1; TRBD1 agrees at 9 bases. V lost 8 bases, J lost 0 bases, and 10 bases stayed unmatched. Germline CDR1 reads MNHEY; CDR2 reads SMNVEV (reference sequence). The CDR3 sequence is 16 residues long. CDR3 residues: CASRDRAGRVNTEAFF. The CDR3, as DNA: TGTGCCAGCCGGGACAGGGCCGGCCGGGTGAACACTGAAGCTTTCTTT.

The CDR3 region is CASSLGHSYEQYF. Written as DNA, the CDR3 is TGTGCCAGCAGCCTGGGCCACTCCTACGAGCAGTACTTC. The chain combines TRBV7-6 with TRBJ2-7; D call uncertain. CDR3 length: 13 amino acids. Germline CDR1 reads SGHVS; CDR2 reads FNYEAQ. Trimming took off 5 bases at V and 0 bases at J, with 8 bases between the two ends.

The chain couples TRBV13 to TRBJ1-1; D unresolved. V was clipped by 5 bases and J by 8 bases, with 12 bases between them. Germline CDR1 and CDR2: PRHDT and FYEKMQ (reference sequence). The length of the CDR3 is 12 residues. Here the CDR3 reads CASSIGYGEAFF. CDR3 sequence (DNA): TGTGCCAGCAGCATCGGGTACGGCGAAGCTTTCTTT. The whole variable domain, filled in from reference TRBV13 and TRBJ1-1, reads AAGVIQSPRHLIKEKRETATLKCYPIPRHDTVYWYQQGPGQDPQFLISFYEKMQSDKGSIPDRFSAQQFSDYHSELNMSSLELGDSALYFCASSIGYGEAFFGQGTRLTVV.

The chain has TRBV27 and TRBJ1-4, with a weak D call TRBD1 (5 bases). V dropped 4 bases and J dropped 8 bases, with 26 bases sitting between them. The CDR3 has 18 amino acids. Per germline, CDR1 MNHEY and CDR2 SMNVEV (reference sequence). Written as DNA, the CDR3 is TGTGCCAGCAGTTCCCGTGGGAGGGCAGGGACGAATGGGGAAAAACTGTTTTTT. Translation gives CASSSRGRAGTNGEKLFF.

The chain carries TRBV7-2 and TRBJ1-1, with 9 bases lining up with TRBD1. V was pared by 4 bases and J by 1 base, with 4 bases of the junction left unmatched. CDR1 and CDR2 from the germline V gene are SGHTA and FQGNSA. The CDR3 is made up of 15 amino acids. This chain's CDR3 is CASSSQTGGNTEAFF. In nucleotides, the CDR3 is TGTGCCAGCAGCTCGCAGACAGGGGGGAACACTGAAGCTTTCTTT.

The chain joins TRBV28 to TRBJ2-4; 7 bases line up with TRBD1. V lost 2 bases to trimming and J lost 5 bases; unmatched junction nucleotides: 12. Germline V CDR1 and CDR2: MDHEN, SYDVKM. CDR3 length equals 17 residues. This chain's CDR3 is CASSLGWVRGLQNIQYF. CDR3 sequence (DNA): TGTGCCAGCAGTTTAGGTTGGGTGAGGGGGCTGCAAAACATTCAGTACTTC.

The DNA for the CDR3 is TGTGCCAGCAGTGAGGCGGGGGACTACAATGAGCAGTTCTTC. As protein: CASSEAGDYNEQFF. The chain joins TRBV6-4 to TRBJ2-1; 7 nucleotides line up with TRBD2. Germline-derived CDR1 and CDR2 are MRHNA and SNTAGT. The CDR3 is 14 amino acids. The trim removed 3 bases at V and 3 bases at J, leaving 2 bases unmatched.

This clone was detected once. The chain carries TRBV11-2 and TRBJ2-1; possibly TRBD2 for D (5 bases). From germline, CDR1 is SGHAT and CDR2 FQNNGV. V lost 5 bases and J 3 bases, leaving 14 bases between the germline ends. The CDR3 is 15 amino acids. CDR3 in amino acids: CASSTGSSYYNEQFF. The CDR3 bases are TGTGCCAGCAGCACGGGGAGCTCTTACTACAATGAGCAGTTCTTC.

This CDR3 reads CASSPGTGSPYEQYF. CDR3 in DNA: TGTGCCAGCAGCCCCGGGACAGGGTCCCCCTACGAGCAGTACTTC. The chain combines TRBV11-1 with TRBJ2-7; 9 positions match TRBD1. The germline gives CDR1 SGHAT, CDR2 FQDESV (reference sequence). Germline trimming cut 5 bases from V and 2 bases from J; bases unmatched to any gene: 7. This CDR3 is built from 15 residues.

The CDR3 here is CASSEFNSRGAEAFF. The CDR3 DNA reads as TGTGCCAGCAGTGAATTCAACAGCCGGGGGGCTGAAGCTTTCTTT. The chain is built from TRBV25-1 and TRBJ1-1; TRBD1 is a possible D gene (5 bases). This CDR3 contains 15 residues. The germline V gene encodes CDR1 MGHDK and CDR2 SYGVNS. The ends were cut back, 1 base at V and 6 bases at J, with 15 bases in the middle.

The chain joins TRBV19 to TRBJ1-1; the D is unclear. The V gene's germline CDR1 is LNHDA and CDR2 SQIVND (reference sequence). V was cut by 2 bases and J by 0 bases, with 19 bases left in between. CDR3 length: 18 residues. The DNA of the CDR3 is TGTGCCAGTAGTATACGCGGACGGGATCTGGGATTGAACACTGAAGCTTTCTTT. Amino acid sequence: CASSIRGRDLGLNTEAFF.

V gene TRBV19 combines with J gene TRBJ2-3; 7 bases are a match to TRBD1. The junction had 2 bases not matched to a gene; V was cut back by 0 bases and J by 8 bases. Germline values: CDR1 LNHDA, CDR2 SQIVND (reference sequence). This CDR3 has 13 amino acids. DNA of the CDR3: TGTGCCAGTAGTATAGACGCAGGGGGTACGCAGTATTTT. Amino acids: CASSIDAGGTQYF.

The chain combines TRBV15 with TRBJ1-1; D may be TRBD1 (6 bases). Trimming cost V 2 bases and J 5 bases, with 9 bases left between them. Germline V gives CDR1 LNHNV, CDR2 YYDKDF (reference sequence). The CDR3 has 13 amino acids. The CDR3 DNA reads as TGTGCCACCAGCAGACGAGGGGGAACTGAAGCTTTCTTT. This sequence encodes CATSRRGGTEAFF.

This sequence joins TRBV6-4 and TRBJ2-1, with 14 bases identical to TRBD2. The CDR3 spans 15 residues. With V trimmed by 3 bases and J by 6 bases, 1 base remained unmatched. In germline, CDR1 is MRHNA, CDR2 SNTAGT. The CDR3 protein is CASSEGTSGSNEQFF. The CDR3 DNA sequence: TGTGCCAGCAGTGAGGGGACTAGCGGGAGCAATGAGCAGTTCTTC.

J is TRBJ2-7 and V is TRBV28; TRBD1 is a possible D gene (6 bases). CDR3 size: 15 residues. Germline V gene lookup returns CDR1 MDHEN and CDR2 SYDVKM. Trimming cost V 2 bases and J 2 bases, with 13 bases left between them. This CDR3 is CASSLGRGFPYEQYF. The CDR3 nucleotides are TGTGCCAGCAGTTTAGGCAGGGGATTTCCCTACGAGCAGTACTTC.

The CDR3 loop is CASTGVSGSPLHF. CDR3 DNA sequence: TGTGCCAGCACCGGGGTATCGGGGTCACCCCTCCACTTT. This chain joins TRBV27 and TRBJ1-6, with unresolved D. Germline V gene sequence: CDR1 MNHEY, CDR2 SMNVEV (reference sequence). V was shortened by 7 bases and J by 10 bases, with 14 bases between the two germline ends. The CDR3 runs to 13 residues.

V gene TRBV4-3 combines with J gene TRBJ1-1; no clear D gene. The CDR3 consists of 15 residues. V dropped 0 bases and J dropped 5 bases, with 13 bases sitting between them. In germline, CDR1 is LGHNA, CDR2 YSLEER. The CDR3, as DNA: TGCGCCAGCAGCCAAGATCCCCGGGGAATTACTGAAGCTTTCTTT. Its protein is CASSQDPRGITEAFF.

The rearrangement uses TRBV2 and TRBJ2-7; 8 bases line up with TRBD2. From germline, CDR1 is SNHLY and CDR2 FYNNEI. This CDR3 has 13 amino acids. Trimming took 3 bases from V and 7 from J; bases not matched to a gene: 5. The CDR3 nucleotides read TGTGCCAGCAGTGATCAGCGGGGGCAGGAGCAGTACTTC. It specifies CASSDQRGQEQYF. The full variable domain, with the rest looked up from reference TRBV2 and TRBJ2-7, is EPEVTQTPSHQVTQMGQEVILRCVPISNHLYFYWYRQILGQKVEFLVSFYNNEISEKSEIFDDQFSVERPDGSNFTLKIRSTKLEDSAMYFCASSDQRGQEQYFGPGTRLTVT.

The chain uses TRBV4-2 and TRBJ2-1; TRBD2 matches 14 bases. This CDR3 is built from 16 residues. V dropped 3 bases and J dropped 9; count of bases not matched to a gene: 7. Looked up from germline, CDR1 is LGHNA and CDR2 is YNFKEQ. Written as DNA, the CDR3 is TGTGCCAGCAGCCAGACAGGGACTAGCGGGAGCTTTGAGCAGTTCTTC. The encoded protein is CASSQTGTSGSFEQFF.

The rearrangement links TRBV29-1 to TRBJ2-3; TRBD2 might be the D (6 bases). The CDR3 covers 12 residues. The germline CDR1 and CDR2 sequences are SQVTM and ANQGSEA. Trimming pared 4 bases from V and 7 bases from J, leaving 12 bases between. CDR3 protein: CSVVGGNYTQYF. Here the CDR3 DNA reads TGCAGCGTTGTGGGAGGTAACTATACGCAGTATTTT.

This chain links TRBV6-5 with TRBJ2-7; the match to TRBD1 covers 8 bases. V was clipped by 7 bases and J by 4 bases; unmatched bases: 9. Germline V gene lookup returns CDR1 MNHEY and CDR2 SVGAGI. This CDR3 is 14 amino acids long. CDR3 sequence: CASTGDRPPYEQYF. In DNA, the CDR3 is TGTGCCAGCACTGGGGACAGGCCGCCGTACGAGCAGTACTTC.

The sample holds a few counts of this clone. This chain uses TRBV29-1 with TRBJ2-7, with TRBD2 as a possible D gene (6 bases). The CDR3 has 12 residues. Germline assignment: CDR1 SQVTM and CDR2 ANQGSEA. V was clipped by 5 bases and J by 9 bases, with 17 bases between them. The CDR3 nucleotides are TGCAGCGTTTCGTTGCGCGGGACGGGGCAGTACTTC. The encoded protein is CSVSLRGTGQYF.

The chain couples TRBV10-2 to TRBJ2-7, with 16 nucleotides matching TRBD2. This CDR3 comprises 15 residues. Germline CDR1 and CDR2: WSHSY and SAAADI. V lost 6 bases to trimming and J lost 6 bases; unmatched junction nucleotides: 5. CDR3 nucleotide sequence: TGCGCCAGCAGGGAAGGGACTAGCGGGGGGGCCGAGCAGTACTTC. This codes for CASREGTSGGAEQYF.

A single count supports this clone. The chain carries TRBV6-1 and TRBJ2-5, with unresolved D. Per the germline V gene, CDR1 is MNHNS and CDR2 is SASEGT. The CDR3 is made up of 15 amino acids. Trimming removed 8 bases from V and 0 bases from J, with 16 bases in between. Here the CDR3 DNA reads TGTGCCAGCGAGACTGCCGACCGGTACCAAGAGACCCAGTACTTC. This translates into CASETADRYQETQYF.